This T cell receptor (beta chain) was recovered during a study of T cells in Graves' hyperthyroidism and ophthalmopathy. As for the study in general: Upon initial diagnosis and before any treatment, peripheral blood was collected.

Details on this clonotype: What it recognizes is unknown. A read error is possible here, since a much larger clone lies one base away.

Thyroid ultrasound, orbital computed tomography, clinical symptoms, and serum thyroxine and TRAb underpinned diagnoses. Extraction of PBMCs used more than 8.5 ml of fresh peripheral blood. There were TCR beta CDR3 regions amplified from RNA transcripts. The HTBI primer set served for first-round RT-PCR of the TCR CDR3. TCRdb processed the multiplex PCR reads anew with MiXCR; each CDR3 protein has one entry. The table shows roughly 500,000 distinct CDR3 sequences, with about 16% occurring only once. Findings of the study overall: Ophthalmopathy was distinguished from stable hyperthyroidism by 13 V-J signatures.

The germline V gene has CDR1 MNHEY and CDR2 SVGEGT. The CDR3 is 14 amino acids. Sequencing was carried out using blood. This TCR derives from a woman in her 30s with Graves' ophthalmopathy. This chain joins TRBV6-2 or TRBV6-3 and TRBJ1-6; D call uncertain. The CDR3 loop is CASSYKAGNSPPHF. As DNA, the CDR3 is TGTGCCAGCAGTTACAAGGCGGGCAATTCACCCCCCCACTTT.